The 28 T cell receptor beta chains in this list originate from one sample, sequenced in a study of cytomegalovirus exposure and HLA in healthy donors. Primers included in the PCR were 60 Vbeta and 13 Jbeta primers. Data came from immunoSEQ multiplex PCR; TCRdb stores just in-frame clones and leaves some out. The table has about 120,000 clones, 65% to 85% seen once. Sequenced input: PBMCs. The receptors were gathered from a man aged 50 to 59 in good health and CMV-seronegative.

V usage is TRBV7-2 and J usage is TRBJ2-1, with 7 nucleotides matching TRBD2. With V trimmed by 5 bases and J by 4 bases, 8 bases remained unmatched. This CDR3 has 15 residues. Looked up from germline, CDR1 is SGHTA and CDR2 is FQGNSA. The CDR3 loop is CASSLERGPYNEQFF. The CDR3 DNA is TGTGCCAGCAGCCTTGAGCGGGGCCCTTACAATGAGCAGTTCTTC.

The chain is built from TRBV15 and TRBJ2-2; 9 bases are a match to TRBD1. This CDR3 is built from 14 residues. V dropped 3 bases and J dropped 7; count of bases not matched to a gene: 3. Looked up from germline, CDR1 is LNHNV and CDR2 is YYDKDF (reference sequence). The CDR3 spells CATSRGQGLGELFF. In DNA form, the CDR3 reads TGTGCCACCAGCAGGGGACAGGGACTCGGGGAGCTGTTTTTT. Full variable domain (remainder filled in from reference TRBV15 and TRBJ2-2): DAMVIQNPRYQVTQFGKPVTLSCSQTLNHNVMYWYQQKSSQAPKLLFHYYDKDFNNEADTPDNFQSRRPNTSFCFLDIRSPGLGDTAMYLCATSRGQGLGELFFGEGSRLTVL.

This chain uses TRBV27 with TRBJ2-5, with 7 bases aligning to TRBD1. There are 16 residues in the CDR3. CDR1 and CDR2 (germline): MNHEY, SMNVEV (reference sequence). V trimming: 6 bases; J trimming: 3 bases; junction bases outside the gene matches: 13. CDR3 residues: CASSPMWAGGEETQYF. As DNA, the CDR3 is TGTGCCAGCAGCCCGATGTGGGCAGGGGGAGAAGAGACCCAGTACTTC.

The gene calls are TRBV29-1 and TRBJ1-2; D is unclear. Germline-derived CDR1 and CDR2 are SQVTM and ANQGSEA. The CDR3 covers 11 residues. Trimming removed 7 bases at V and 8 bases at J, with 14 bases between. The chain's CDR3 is CSAGGLGGYTF. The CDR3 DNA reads TGCAGCGCCGGAGGCTTAGGCGGCTACACCTTC.

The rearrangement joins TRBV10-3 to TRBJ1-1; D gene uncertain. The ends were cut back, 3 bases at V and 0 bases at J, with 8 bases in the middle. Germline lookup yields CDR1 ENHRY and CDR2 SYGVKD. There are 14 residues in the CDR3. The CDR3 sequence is CAISEQIMNTEAFF. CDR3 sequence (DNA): TGTGCCATCAGTGAACAGATCATGAACACTGAAGCTTTCTTT.

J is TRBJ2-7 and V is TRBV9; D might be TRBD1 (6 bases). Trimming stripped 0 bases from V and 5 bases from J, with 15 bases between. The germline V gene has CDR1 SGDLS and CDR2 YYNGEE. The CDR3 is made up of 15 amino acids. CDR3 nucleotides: TGTGCCAGCAGCGTAGGGGCCAGGGGAAGCGACGAGCAGTACTTC. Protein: CASSVGARGSDEQYF.

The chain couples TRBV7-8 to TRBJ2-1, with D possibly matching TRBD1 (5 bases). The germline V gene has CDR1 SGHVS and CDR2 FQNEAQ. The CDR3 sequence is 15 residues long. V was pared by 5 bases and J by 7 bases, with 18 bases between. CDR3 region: CASSPALSRVNEQFF. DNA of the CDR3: TGTGCCAGCAGCCCAGCCCTATCCAGGGTAAATGAGCAGTTCTTC.

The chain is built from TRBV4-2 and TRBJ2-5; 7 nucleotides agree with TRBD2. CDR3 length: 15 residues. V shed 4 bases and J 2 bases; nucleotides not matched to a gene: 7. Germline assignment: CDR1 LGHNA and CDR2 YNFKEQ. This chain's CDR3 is CASSRSAGEQETQYF. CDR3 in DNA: TGTGCCAGCAGCCGGAGTGCGGGGGAGCAAGAGACCCAGTACTTC.

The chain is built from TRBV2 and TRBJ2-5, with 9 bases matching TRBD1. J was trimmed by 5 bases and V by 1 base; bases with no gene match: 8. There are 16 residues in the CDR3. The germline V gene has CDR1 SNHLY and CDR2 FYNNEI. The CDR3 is CASSEVRTGAGETQYF. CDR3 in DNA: TGTGCCAGCAGTGAAGTTAGGACAGGGGCAGGGGAGACCCAGTACTTC.

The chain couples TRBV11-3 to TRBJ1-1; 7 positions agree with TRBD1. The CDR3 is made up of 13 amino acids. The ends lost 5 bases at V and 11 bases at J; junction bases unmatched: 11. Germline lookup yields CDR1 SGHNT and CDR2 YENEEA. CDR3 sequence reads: CASSQKTGTYAFF. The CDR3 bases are TGTGCCAGCAGCCAGAAGACAGGGACTTATGCTTTCTTT.

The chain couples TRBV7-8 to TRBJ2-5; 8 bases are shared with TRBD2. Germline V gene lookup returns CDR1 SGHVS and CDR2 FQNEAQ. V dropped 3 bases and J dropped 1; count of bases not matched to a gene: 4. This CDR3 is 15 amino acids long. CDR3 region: CASSFERGSQETQYF. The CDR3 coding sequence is TGTGCCAGCAGCTTCGAGCGGGGGTCCCAAGAGACCCAGTACTTC.

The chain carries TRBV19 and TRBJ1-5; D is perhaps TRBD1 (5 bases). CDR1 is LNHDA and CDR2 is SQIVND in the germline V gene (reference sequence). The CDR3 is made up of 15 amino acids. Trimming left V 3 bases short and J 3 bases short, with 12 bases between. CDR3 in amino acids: CASSMVRGFNQPQHF. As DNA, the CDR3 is TGTGCCAGTAGTATGGTAAGGGGATTCAATCAGCCCCAGCATTTT.

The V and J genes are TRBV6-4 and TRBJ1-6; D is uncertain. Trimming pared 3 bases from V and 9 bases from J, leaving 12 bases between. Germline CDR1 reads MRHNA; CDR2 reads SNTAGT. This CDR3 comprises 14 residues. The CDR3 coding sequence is TGTGCCAGCAGTGAGGAGGGCATGGGTTCACCCCTCCACTTT. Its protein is CASSEEGMGSPLHF.

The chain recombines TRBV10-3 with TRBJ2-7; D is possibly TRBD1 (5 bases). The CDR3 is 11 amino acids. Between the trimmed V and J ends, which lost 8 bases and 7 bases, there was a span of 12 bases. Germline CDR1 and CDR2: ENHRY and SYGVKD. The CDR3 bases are TGTGCCATCGGAAGGGGATGGGAGCAGTACTTC. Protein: CAIGRGWEQYF.

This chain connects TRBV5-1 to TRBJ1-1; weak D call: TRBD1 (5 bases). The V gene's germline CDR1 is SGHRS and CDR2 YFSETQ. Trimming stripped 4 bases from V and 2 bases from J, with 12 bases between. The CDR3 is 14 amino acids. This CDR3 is CASSAGVRNTEAFF. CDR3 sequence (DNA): TGCGCCAGCAGCGCGGGGGTCAGAAACACTGAAGCTTTCTTT.

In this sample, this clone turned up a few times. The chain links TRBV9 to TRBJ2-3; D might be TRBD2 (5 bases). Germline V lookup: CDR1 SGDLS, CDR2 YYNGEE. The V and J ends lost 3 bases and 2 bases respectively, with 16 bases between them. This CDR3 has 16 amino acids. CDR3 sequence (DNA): TGTGCCAGCAGCGAAACTTGGACTGGTTACACAGATACGCAGTATTTT. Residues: CASSETWTGYTDTQYF. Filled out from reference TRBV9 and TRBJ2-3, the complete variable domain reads DSGVTQTPKHLITATGQRVTLRCSPRSGDLSVYWYQQSLDQGLQFLIQYYNGEERAKGNILERFSAQQFPDLHSELNLSSLELGDSALYFCASSETWTGYTDTQYFGPGTRLTVL.

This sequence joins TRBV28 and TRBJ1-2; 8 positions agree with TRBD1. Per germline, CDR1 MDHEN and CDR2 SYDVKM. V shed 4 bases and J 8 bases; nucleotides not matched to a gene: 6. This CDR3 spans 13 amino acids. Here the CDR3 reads CASSWGQARGYTF. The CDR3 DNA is TGTGCCAGCAGTTGGGGACAGGCTAGAGGCTACACCTTC.

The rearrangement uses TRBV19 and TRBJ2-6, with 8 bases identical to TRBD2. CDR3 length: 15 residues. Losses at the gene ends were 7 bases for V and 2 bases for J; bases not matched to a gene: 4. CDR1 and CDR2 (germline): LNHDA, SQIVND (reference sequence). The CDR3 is CASTPGGPGANVLTF. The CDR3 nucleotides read TGTGCCAGTACCCCGGGGGGGCCTGGGGCCAACGTCCTGACTTTC.

CDR3 DNA: TGTGCCAGCAGCTTCAGCTCCTACGAGCAGTACTTC. Translated, it gives CASSFSSYEQYF. The chain couples TRBV7-2 to TRBJ2-7; D gene ambiguous. The CDR3 runs to 12 residues. The ends were cut back, 3 bases at V and 0 bases at J, with 3 bases in the middle. The germline V gene has CDR1 SGHTA and CDR2 FQGNSA.

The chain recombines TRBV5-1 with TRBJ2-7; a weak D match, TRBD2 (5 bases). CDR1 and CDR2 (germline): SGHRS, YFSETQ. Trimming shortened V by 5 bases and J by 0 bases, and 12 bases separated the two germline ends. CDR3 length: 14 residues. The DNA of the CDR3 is TGCGCCAGCAGGGTTGAGGGAAGCTCCTACGAGCAGTACTTC. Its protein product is CASRVEGSSYEQYF.

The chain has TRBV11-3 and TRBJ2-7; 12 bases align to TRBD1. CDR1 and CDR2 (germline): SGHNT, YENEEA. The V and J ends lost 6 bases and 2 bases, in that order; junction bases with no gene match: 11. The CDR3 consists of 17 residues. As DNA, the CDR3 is TGTGCCAGCAGTCCCGGGACAGGGGGCTTCAACACCTACGAGCAGTACTTC. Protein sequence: CASSPGTGGFNTYEQYF.

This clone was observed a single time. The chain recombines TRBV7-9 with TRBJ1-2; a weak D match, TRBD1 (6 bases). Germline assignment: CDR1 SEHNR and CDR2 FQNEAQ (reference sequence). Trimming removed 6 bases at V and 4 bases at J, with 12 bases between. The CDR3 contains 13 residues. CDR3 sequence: CASSLDSGYGYTF. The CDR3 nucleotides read TGTGCCAGCAGTTTGGACAGCGGCTATGGCTACACCTTC.

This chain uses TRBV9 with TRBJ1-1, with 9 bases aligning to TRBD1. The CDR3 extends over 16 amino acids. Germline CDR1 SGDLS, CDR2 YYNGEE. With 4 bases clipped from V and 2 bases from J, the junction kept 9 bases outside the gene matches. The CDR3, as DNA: TGTGCCAGCAGCTCTAACAGGGGGCGCGAAAACACTGAAGCTTTCTTT. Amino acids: CASSSNRGRENTEAFF.

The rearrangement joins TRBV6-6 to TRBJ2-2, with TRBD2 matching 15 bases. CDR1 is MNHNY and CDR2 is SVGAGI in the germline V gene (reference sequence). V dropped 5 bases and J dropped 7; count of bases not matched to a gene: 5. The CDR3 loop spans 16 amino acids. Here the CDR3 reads CASSTGLAGGIGELFF. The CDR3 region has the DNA TGTGCCAGCAGTACTGGACTAGCGGGGGGGATCGGGGAGCTGTTTTTT.

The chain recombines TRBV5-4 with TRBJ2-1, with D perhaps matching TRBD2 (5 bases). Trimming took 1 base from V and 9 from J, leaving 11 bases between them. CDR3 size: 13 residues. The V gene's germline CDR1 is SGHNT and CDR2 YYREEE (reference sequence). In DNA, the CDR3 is TGTGCCAGCAGCTTGCGGGGTAAGGGTGAGCAGTTCTTC. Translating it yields CASSLRGKGEQFF. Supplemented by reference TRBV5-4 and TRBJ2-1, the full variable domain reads ETGVTQSPTHLIKTRGQQVTLRCSSQSGHNTVSWYQQALGQGPQFIFQYYREEENGRGNFPPRFSGLQFPNYSSELNVNALELDDSALYLCASSLRGKGEQFFGPGTRLTVL.

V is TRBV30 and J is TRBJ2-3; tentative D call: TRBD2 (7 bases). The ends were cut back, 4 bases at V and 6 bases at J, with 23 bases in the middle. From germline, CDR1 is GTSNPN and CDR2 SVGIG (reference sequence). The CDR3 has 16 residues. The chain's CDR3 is CAWTPGASGRSDTQYF. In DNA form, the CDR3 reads TGTGCCTGGACCCCGGGGGCTAGCGGCCGTTCGGATACGCAGTATTTT.

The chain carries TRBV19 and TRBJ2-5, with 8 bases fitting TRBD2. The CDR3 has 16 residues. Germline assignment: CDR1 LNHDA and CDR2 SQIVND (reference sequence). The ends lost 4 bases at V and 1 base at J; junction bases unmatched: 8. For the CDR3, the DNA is TGTGCCAGTAGTACCAGACTAGCGAGACCCCAAGAGACCCAGTACTTC. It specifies CASSTRLARPQETQYF.

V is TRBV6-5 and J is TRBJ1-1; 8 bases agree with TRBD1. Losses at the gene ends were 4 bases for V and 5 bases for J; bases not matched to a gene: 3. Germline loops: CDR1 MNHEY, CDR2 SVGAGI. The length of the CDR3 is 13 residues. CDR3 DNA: TGTGCCAGCAGTTCAACAGGGGGAACTGAAGCTTTCTTT. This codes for CASSSTGGTEAFF.